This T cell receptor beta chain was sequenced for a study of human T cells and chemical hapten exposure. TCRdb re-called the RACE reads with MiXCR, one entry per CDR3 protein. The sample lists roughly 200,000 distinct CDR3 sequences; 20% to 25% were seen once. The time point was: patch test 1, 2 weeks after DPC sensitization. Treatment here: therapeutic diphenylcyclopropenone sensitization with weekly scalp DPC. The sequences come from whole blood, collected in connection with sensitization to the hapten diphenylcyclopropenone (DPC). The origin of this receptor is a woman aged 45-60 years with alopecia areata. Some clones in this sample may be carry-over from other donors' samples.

The CDR3 nucleotides are TGTGCCAGCAGCCCCGTTAGCGGAATCACAGATACGCAGTATTTT. Encoded protein: CASSPVSGITDTQYF. The chain has TRBV11-2 and TRBJ2-3, with D perhaps TRBD2 (6 bases). This CDR3 region has 15 residues. The V gene's germline CDR1 is SGHAT and CDR2 FQNNGV. V dropped 5 bases and J dropped 2 bases, with 14 bases sitting between them. The whole variable domain, filled in from reference TRBV11-2 and TRBJ2-3, reads EAGVAQSPRYKIIEKRQSVAFWCNPISGHATLYWYQQILGQGPKLLIQFQNNGVVDDSQLPKDRFSAERLKGVDSTLKIQPAKLEDSAVYLCASSPVSGITDTQYFGPGTRLTVL.